The 28 T cell receptor beta chains in this list originate from one sample, sequenced in a study of response to subunit inactivated influenza vaccine. TCRdb used MiXCR to reprocess the RT-PCR reads, holding one entry per CDR3 protein. The sample shows 550,000 to 650,000 distinct CDR3 sequences, roughly 10% of them seen only once. This sample comprised PBMCs from blood, obtained on the day of vaccination. All receptors come from a man aged 50-60 years who received an inactivated influenza vaccine.

Many counts were recorded for this clonotype. The chain recombines TRBV20-1 with TRBJ1-1; D unresolved. Trimming took 2 bases from V and 1 from J, leaving 11 bases between them. The CDR3 is 14 amino acids. Germline loops: CDR1 DFQATT, CDR2 SNEGSKA (reference sequence). Written as DNA, the CDR3 is TGCAGTGCTAGAAGCAGAACAGCGAACACTGAAGCTTTCTTT. This gives the protein CSARSRTANTEAFF.

The sample holds many counts of this clonotype. This rearrangement joins TRBV27 to TRBJ2-3, with a tentative D call TRBD2 (5 bases). The ends were cut back, 4 bases at V and 2 bases at J, with 19 bases in the middle. CDR1 is MNHEY, CDR2 SMNVEV, per germline (reference sequence). This CDR3 spans 17 amino acids. The CDR3 bases are TGTGCCAGCAGTTCCGCAGCTAGCCGCACAGCCACAGATACGCAGTATTTT. Amino acids: CASSSAASRTATDTQYF.

This clonotype was detected many times. The gene calls are TRBV4-3 and TRBJ1-3, with 9 positions matching TRBD1. J gave up 4 bases and V 3 bases, and 4 bases lay outside the gene matches. The CDR3 covers 15 residues. The germline CDR1 and CDR2 sequences are LGHNA and YSLEER. The CDR3 region has the DNA TGCGCCAGCAGCCATGGGACAGGGAACGGAAACACCATATATTTT. Translated: CASSHGTGNGNTIYF.

To note about this clonotype: The CDR3 does not close with the conserved phenylalanine or tryptophan, likely indicating a read error. The chain recombines TRBV29-1 with TRBJ2-1; the D is unclear. The CDR3 is 14 amino acids. V was shortened by 4 bases and J by 3 bases, with 13 bases between the two germline ends. Per the germline V gene, CDR1 is SQVTM and CDR2 is ANQGSEA. The CDR3 spells CSVAPNWNYNEQFL. The CDR3 DNA is TGCAGCGTTGCCCCGAACTGGAACTACAATGAGCAGTTCCTC.

This clonotype was detected only a few times. The chain is built from TRBV4-2 and TRBJ2-7; a possible D gene is TRBD1 (5 bases). The germline V gene has CDR1 LGHNA and CDR2 YNFKEQ. The V and J ends lost 1 base and 4 bases respectively, with 11 bases between them. The CDR3 length is 14 residues. The CDR3 is CASSQAGRVYEQYF. CDR3 in DNA: TGTGCCAGCAGCCAAGCGGGCAGGGTATACGAGCAGTACTTC.

This clonotype was counted at least ten times. This chain connects TRBV10-3 to TRBJ1-1; tentatively, D is TRBD1 (5 bases). The CDR3 is made up of 15 amino acids. Germline V lookup: CDR1 ENHRY, CDR2 SYGVKD. The germline V and J ends were trimmed by 4 bases and 1 base, with 13 bases remaining between them. The chain's CDR3 is CAISGHAGRNTEAFF. CDR3 nucleotides: TGTGCCATCAGTGGACACGCAGGGAGGAACACTGAAGCTTTCTTT.

This clonotype was counted a few times. The chain uses TRBV7-6 and TRBJ2-2; D is undetermined. CDR1 and CDR2 (germline): SGHVS, FNYEAQ. V was pared by 3 bases and J by 5 bases, with 10 bases between. This CDR3 comprises 14 residues. The CDR3: CASSFGFKTGELFF. Written as DNA, the CDR3 is TGTGCCAGCAGCTTTGGGTTTAAAACCGGGGAGCTGTTTTTT.

The chain carries TRBV20-1 and TRBJ2-3; D perhaps matches TRBD2 (6 bases). Trimming shortened V by 6 bases and J by 5 bases, and 15 bases separated the two germline ends. Germline loops: CDR1 DFQATT, CDR2 SNEGSKA (reference sequence). The CDR3 is 13 residues long. CDR3 sequence reads: CSAGRPGVDTQYF. The CDR3 coding sequence is TGCAGTGCAGGTCGCCCGGGAGTAGATACGCAGTATTTT.

The chain links TRBV29-1 to TRBJ1-5; D gene unclear. Per the germline V gene, CDR1 is SQVTM and CDR2 is ANQGSEA. V shed 6 bases and J shed 0 bases, with 9 bases lying between them. This CDR3 region has 13 residues. CDR3 in amino acids: CSVRENSNQPQHF. Written as DNA, the CDR3 is TGCAGCGTCCGCGAAAATAGCAATCAGCCCCAGCATTTT.

The rearrangement uses TRBV20-1 and TRBJ1-2, with D possibly TRBD1 on 6 matching bases. Germline CDR1 reads DFQATT; CDR2 reads SNEGSKA (reference sequence). Trimming took 6 bases from V and 1 from J, leaving 15 bases between them. This CDR3 has 14 amino acids. The DNA for the CDR3 is TGCAGTGCCAGGATTACAGGGTATAACTATGGCTACACCTTC. This encodes CSARITGYNYGYTF.

CDR3: CSALQWAGVYEQYF. The CDR3 DNA sequence: TGCAGTGCCCTCCAGTGGGCGGGGGTTTACGAGCAGTACTTC. V gene TRBV20-1 combines with J gene TRBJ2-7; 7 nucleotides line up with TRBD2. The ends lost 6 bases at V and 4 bases at J; junction bases unmatched: 12. Germline V gene data show CDR1 as DFQATT and CDR2 as SNEGSKA (reference sequence). The CDR3 consists of 14 residues.

In this sample, this clonotype turned up a few times. CDR3 nucleotides: TGTGCCAGCAGCCCAACCCGGGTCGAGCAGTACTTC. The encoded protein is CASSPTRVEQYF. This rearrangement joins TRBV7-2 to TRBJ2-7; no definite D call. The CDR3 sequence is 12 residues long. V lost 5 bases to trimming and J lost 6 bases, with 11 bases between them. Germline CDR1 and CDR2: SGHTA and FQGNSA.

A few counts support this clonotype. The chain couples TRBV7-3 to TRBJ2-3, with 9 bases identical to TRBD2. In germline, CDR1 is SGHTA, CDR2 FQGTGA. V shed 4 bases and J 4 bases; nucleotides not matched to a gene: 3. CDR3 size: 14 residues. CDR3 nucleotides: TGTGCCAGCAGCTCTAGCGGGACAGCAGATACGCAGTATTTT. Encoded protein: CASSSSGTADTQYF.

The V and J genes are TRBV21-1 and TRBJ2-5; TRBD2 reflects the table's D call only, with no check against the DNA. TRBV21-1 is flagged as a pseudogene. CDR3 length equals 17 residues. DNA of the CDR3: TGTGCCAGCAGCTCCAAAGGGCCGACTAGCGGGAAAGAGACCCAGTACTTC. Its protein product is CASSSKGPTSGKETQYF.

V gene TRBV24-1 combines with J gene TRBJ2-5, with 12 bases fitting TRBD2. The V gene end was trimmed by 3 bases and the J gene end by 2 bases; junction bases not matched to a gene: 3. The CDR3 is 16 residues long. The V gene's germline CDR1 is KGHDR and CDR2 SFDVKD. CDR3 bases: TGTGCCACCAGTGATGGGACTAGCGGGCCGCAAGAGACCCAGTACTTC. Its protein is CATSDGTSGPQETQYF.

J is TRBJ1-6 and V is TRBV7-2; no clear D. Trimming pared 5 bases from V and 9 bases from J, leaving 8 bases between. The CDR3 covers 12 residues. CDR1 and CDR2 from the germline V gene are SGHTA and FQGNSA. CDR3 DNA: TGTGCCAGCAGCCCAGCGGGTTCACCCCTCCACTTT. Protein product: CASSPAGSPLHF. Full variable domain (outside the CDR3, taken from reference TRBV7-2 and TRBJ1-6): GAGVSQSPSNKVTEKGKDVELRCDPISGHTALYWYRQSLGQGLEFLIYFQGNSAPDKSGLPSDRFSAERTGGSVSTLTIQRTQQEDSAVYLCASSPAGSPLHFGNGTRLTVT.

This clonotype was counted ten times or more. J is TRBJ1-2 and V is TRBV7-2; the D gene is possibly TRBD1 (5 bases). Looked up from germline, CDR1 is SGHTA and CDR2 is FQGNSA. The V gene lost 1 base and the J gene lost 5 bases, with 11 bases spanning the gap. CDR3 length equals 14 residues. For the CDR3, the DNA is TGTGCCAGCAGCTTAGTGGGGCAGGCGTATGGCTACACCTTC. The encoded protein is CASSLVGQAYGYTF.

The chain has TRBV5-6 and TRBJ1-2, with D unclear. Germline CDR1 is SGHDT and CDR2 is YYEEEE. The V end lost 0 bases, the J end lost 4 bases, and 10 bases lay between the germline ends. This CDR3 region has 14 residues. The CDR3 here is CASSLGLGLYGYTF. The CDR3 nucleotides are TGTGCCAGCAGCTTGGGCCTTGGGCTCTATGGCTACACCTTC.

This sequence joins TRBV20-1 and TRBJ2-1; 16 bases match TRBD2. The CDR3 has 14 residues. Germline assignment: CDR1 DFQATT and CDR2 SNEGSKA (reference sequence). The trim removed 5 bases at V and 15 bases at J, leaving 10 bases unmatched. The CDR3 DNA sequence: TGCAGTGCTTTTGCTGGGACTAGCGGGGGGGCACGGTTCTTC. This encodes CSAFAGTSGGARFF.

The V gene is TRBV30, the J gene TRBJ2-3, with TRBD2 matching 7 bases. The V gene's germline CDR1 is GTSNPN and CDR2 SVGIG (reference sequence). The CDR3 contains 11 residues. The junction had 5 bases not matched to a gene; V was cut back by 6 bases and J by 8 bases. This chain's CDR3 is CACAGAATQYF. In DNA form, the CDR3 reads TGTGCCTGCGCGGGAGCAGCTACGCAGTATTTT.

This sequence joins TRBV7-6 and TRBJ1-3; 9 bases match TRBD1. Germline loops: CDR1 SGHVS, CDR2 FNYEAQ. This CDR3 comprises 16 residues. V lost 4 bases to trimming and J lost 2 bases; unmatched junction nucleotides: 6. Here the CDR3 DNA reads TGTGCCAGCAGCTCCTGGGGACAGGGAACTGGAAACACCATATATTTT. It is translated as CASSSWGQGTGNTIYF. Looking up the rest from reference TRBV7-6 and TRBJ1-3 gives the full variable domain: GAGVSQSPRYKVTKRGQDVALRCDPISGHVSLYWYRQALGQGPEFLTYFNYEAQQDKSGLPNDRFSAERPEGSISTLTIQRTEQRDSAMYRCASSSWGQGTGNTIYFGEGSWLTVV.

V gene TRBV7-9 combines with J gene TRBJ2-1, with D hard to call. V lost 0 bases to trimming and J lost 6 bases, with 6 bases between them. This CDR3 is built from 13 residues. CDR1 is SEHNR and CDR2 is FQNEAQ in the germline V gene (reference sequence). The CDR3 region has the DNA TGTGCCAGCAGCTTAGCCTCGAGCAATGAGCAGTTCTTC. Protein sequence: CASSLASSNEQFF.

This clonotype was picked up a small number of times. This chain uses TRBV7-2 with TRBJ2-7; unclear D gene. V lost 6 bases, J lost 0 bases, and 12 bases lay in between. From germline, CDR1 is SGHTA and CDR2 FQGNSA. The CDR3 has 14 amino acids. This chain's CDR3 is CASSPPGHSYEQYF. The CDR3 DNA sequence: TGTGCCAGCAGTCCTCCCGGCCACTCCTACGAGCAGTACTTC.

This clonotype was seen only a few times. V is TRBV28 and J is TRBJ1-2; possible D gene TRBD1, 5 bases. Germline-derived CDR1 and CDR2 are MDHEN and SYDVKM. V was clipped by 4 bases and J by 2 bases, with 20 bases between them. CDR3 size: 17 residues. The CDR3 is CASSSIGTGDPNYGYTF. The CDR3 DNA sequence: TGTGCCAGCAGTTCCATCGGGACGGGAGATCCCAACTATGGCTACACCTTC.

The chain links TRBV15 to TRBJ2-6; no clear D gene. V lost 5 bases to trimming and J lost 1 base, with 12 bases between them. Germline V gene sequence: CDR1 LNHNV, CDR2 YYDKDF (reference sequence). The CDR3 runs 16 residues. This CDR3 reads CATSARLASGANVLTF. Written as DNA, the CDR3 is TGTGCCACCAGCGCCCGACTCGCGTCTGGGGCCAACGTCCTGACTTTC. Drawing the rest from reference TRBV15 and TRBJ2-6, the complete variable domain is DAMVIQNPRYQVTQFGKPVTLSCSQTLNHNVMYWYQQKSSQAPKLLFHYYDKDFNNEADTPDNFQSRRPNTSFCFLDIRSPGLGDTAMYLCATSARLASGANVLTFGAGSRLTVL.

This clonotype was detected ten times or more. This chain links TRBV5-1 with TRBJ2-7, with a weak D call TRBD1 (6 bases). Germline V gene data show CDR1 as SGHRS and CDR2 as YFSETQ. Trimming stripped 0 bases from V and 2 bases from J, with 9 bases between. This CDR3 has 14 amino acids. CDR3 sequence reads: CASSLGGGPYEQYF. In nucleotides, the CDR3 is TGCGCCAGCAGCTTGGGAGGGGGTCCCTACGAGCAGTACTTC.

This clonotype was seen more than once but under ten times. The chain uses TRBV4-1 and TRBJ1-2; D call uncertain. V was shortened by 0 bases and J by 4 bases, with 9 bases between the two germline ends. The CDR3 is 14 amino acids. Germline V gene sequence: CDR1 MGHRA, CDR2 YSYEKL. The CDR3 protein is CASSQDLAAYGYTF. CDR3 nucleotides: TGCGCCAGCAGCCAAGATCTAGCGGCCTATGGCTACACCTTC.

This rearrangement joins TRBV9 to TRBJ2-7; 7 nucleotides line up with TRBD1. This CDR3 contains 14 residues. The ends lost 3 bases at V and 3 bases at J; junction bases unmatched: 6. Germline CDR1 and CDR2: SGDLS and YYNGEE. As DNA, the CDR3 is TGTGCCAGCAGCGGACAGGGAATTAACTACGAGCAGTACTTC. It encodes CASSGQGINYEQYF.